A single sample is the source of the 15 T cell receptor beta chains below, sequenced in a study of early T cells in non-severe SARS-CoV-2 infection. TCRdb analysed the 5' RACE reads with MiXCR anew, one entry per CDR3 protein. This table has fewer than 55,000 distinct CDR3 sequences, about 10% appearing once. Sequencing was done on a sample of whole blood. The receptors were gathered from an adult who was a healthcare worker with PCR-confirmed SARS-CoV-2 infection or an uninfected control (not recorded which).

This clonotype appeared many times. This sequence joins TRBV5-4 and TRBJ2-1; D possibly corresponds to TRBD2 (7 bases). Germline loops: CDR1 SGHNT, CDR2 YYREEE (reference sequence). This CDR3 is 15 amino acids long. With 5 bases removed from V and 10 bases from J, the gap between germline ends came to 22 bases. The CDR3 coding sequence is TGTGCCAGCAGAGTTGGGGGGGAAATCGGGGGCGAGCAGTTCTTC. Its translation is CASRVGGEIGGEQFF.

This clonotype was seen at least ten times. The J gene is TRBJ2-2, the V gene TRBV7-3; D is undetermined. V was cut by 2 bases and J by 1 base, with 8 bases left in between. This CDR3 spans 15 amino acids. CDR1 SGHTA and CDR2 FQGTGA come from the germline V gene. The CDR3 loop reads CASSLGFGNTGELFF. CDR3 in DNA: TGTGCCAGCAGCTTAGGATTCGGGAACACCGGGGAGCTGTTTTTT.

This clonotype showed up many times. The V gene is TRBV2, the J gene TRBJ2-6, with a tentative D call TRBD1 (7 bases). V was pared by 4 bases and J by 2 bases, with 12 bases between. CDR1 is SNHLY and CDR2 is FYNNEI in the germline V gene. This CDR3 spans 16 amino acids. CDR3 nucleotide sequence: TGTGCCAGCAGTGTGGGCAGGGGGGCTGGGGCCAACGTCCTGACTTTC. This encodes CASSVGRGAGANVLTF.

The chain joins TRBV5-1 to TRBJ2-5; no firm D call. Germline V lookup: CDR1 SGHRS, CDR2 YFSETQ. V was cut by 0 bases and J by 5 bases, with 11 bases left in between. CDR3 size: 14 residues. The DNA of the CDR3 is TGCGCCAGCAGCTTGGGCTCGCCTGGGGAGACCCAGTACTTC. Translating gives CASSLGSPGETQYF.

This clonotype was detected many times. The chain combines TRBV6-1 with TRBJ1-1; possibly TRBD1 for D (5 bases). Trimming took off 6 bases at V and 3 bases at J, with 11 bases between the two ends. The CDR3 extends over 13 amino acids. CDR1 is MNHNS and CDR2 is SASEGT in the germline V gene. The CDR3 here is CASSRGHYTEAFF. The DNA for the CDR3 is TGTGCCAGCAGCCGAGGACACTACACTGAAGCTTTCTTT.

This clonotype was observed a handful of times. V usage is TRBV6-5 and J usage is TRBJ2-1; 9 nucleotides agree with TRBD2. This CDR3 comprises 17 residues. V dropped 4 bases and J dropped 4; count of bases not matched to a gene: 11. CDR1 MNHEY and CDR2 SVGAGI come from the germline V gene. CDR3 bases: TGTGCCAGCAGTTGGGGGGCCTCGGCGGGAGGGTACAATGAGCAGTTCTTC. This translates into CASSWGASAGGYNEQFF.

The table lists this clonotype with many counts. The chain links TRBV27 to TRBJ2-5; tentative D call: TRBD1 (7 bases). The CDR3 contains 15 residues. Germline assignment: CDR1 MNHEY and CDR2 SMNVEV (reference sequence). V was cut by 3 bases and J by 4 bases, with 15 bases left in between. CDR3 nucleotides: TGTGCCAGCAGTTTTGGAGGGGGCTATACAGAGACCCAGTACTTC. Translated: CASSFGGGYTETQYF.

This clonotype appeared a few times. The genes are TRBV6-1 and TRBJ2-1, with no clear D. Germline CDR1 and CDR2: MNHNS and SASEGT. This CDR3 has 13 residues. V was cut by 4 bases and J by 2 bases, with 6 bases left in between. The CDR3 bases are TGTGCCAGCAGTGTGGGCACCTACAATGAGCAGTTCTTC. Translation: CASSVGTYNEQFF.

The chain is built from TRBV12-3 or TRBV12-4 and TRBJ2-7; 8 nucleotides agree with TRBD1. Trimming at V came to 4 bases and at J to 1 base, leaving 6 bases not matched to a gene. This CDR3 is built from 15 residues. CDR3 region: CASSSPGQASYEQYF. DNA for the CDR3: TGTGCCAGCAGTTCTCCGGGACAGGCGTCCTACGAGCAGTACTTC.

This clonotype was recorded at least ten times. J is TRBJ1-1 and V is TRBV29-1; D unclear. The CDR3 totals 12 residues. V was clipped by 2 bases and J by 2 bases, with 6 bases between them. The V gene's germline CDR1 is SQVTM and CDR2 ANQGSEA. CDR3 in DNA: TGCAGCGTTGAAATAGGAAACACTGAAGCTTTCTTT. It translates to CSVEIGNTEAFF.

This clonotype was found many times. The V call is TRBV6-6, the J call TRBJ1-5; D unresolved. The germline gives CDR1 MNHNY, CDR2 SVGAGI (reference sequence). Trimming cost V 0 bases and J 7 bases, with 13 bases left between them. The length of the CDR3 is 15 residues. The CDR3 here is CASSYSISGGQPQHF. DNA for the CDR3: TGTGCCAGCAGTTACTCGATATCGGGTGGACAGCCCCAGCATTTT.

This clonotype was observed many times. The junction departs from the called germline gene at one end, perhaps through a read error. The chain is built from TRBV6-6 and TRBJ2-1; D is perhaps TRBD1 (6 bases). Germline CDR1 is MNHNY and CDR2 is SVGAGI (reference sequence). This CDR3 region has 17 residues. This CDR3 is CASSYSNRVTRIHEQFF. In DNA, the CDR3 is TGTGCCAGCAGCTACTCTAACAGGGTGACCAGAATACATGAGCAGTTCTTC.

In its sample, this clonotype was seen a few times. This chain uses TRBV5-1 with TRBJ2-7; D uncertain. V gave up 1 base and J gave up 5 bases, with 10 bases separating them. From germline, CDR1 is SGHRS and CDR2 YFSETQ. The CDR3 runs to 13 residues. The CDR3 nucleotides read TGCGCCAGCAGCTTGCCCCCGGAGCACGAGCAGTACTTC. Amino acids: CASSLPPEHEQYF.

The CDR3 region has the DNA TGCGCCAGCAGCCAAGATTGGGCGGAGGGCACAGATACGCAGTATTTT. It encodes CASSQDWAEGTDTQYF. The chain couples TRBV4-3 to TRBJ2-3; possibly TRBD2 for D (5 bases). Germline V gene data show CDR1 as LGHNA and CDR2 as YSLEER. The V end was cut by 0 bases, the J end by 1 base, with 11 bases between. This CDR3 spans 16 amino acids.

The CDR3, as DNA: TGTGCCAGCTCCGGAGAGTACACTGAAGCTTTCTTT. Translation: CASSGEYTEAFF. This rearrangement joins TRBV2 to TRBJ1-1, with no clear D. CDR3 size: 12 residues. Germline V lookup: CDR1 SNHLY, CDR2 FYNNEI. V lost 8 bases and J lost 3, with 10 bases in between. The variable domain in full, with the rest retrieved from reference TRBV2 and TRBJ1-1, is EPEVTQTPSHQVTQMGQEVILRCVPISNHLYFYWYRQILGQKVEFLVSFYNNEISEKSEIFDDQFSVERPDGSNFTLKIRSTKLEDSAMYFCASSGEYTEAFFGQGTRLTVV.